The 5 T cell receptor beta chains reported below all come from one sample, sequenced in a study of PD-1 blockade in classical Hodgkin lymphoma. Time point here: cycle 4 day 1 (C4D1), after 5 to 7 weeks of nivolumab. Following autologous stem cell transplantation, relapse occurred in every patient, and exposure to brentuximab vedotin varied. Generated by immunoSEQ multiplex PCR, the TCRdb table keeps only in-frame clones and is missing some. The data contain around 35,000 clones, 72% of them seen just once; the ten biggest clones take up 3.9%. Here the sequenced sample was peripheral blood mononuclear cells (PBMCs), taken before the fourth cycle of nivolumab. These receptors came from a human donor with classical Hodgkin lymphoma.

This sequence joins TRBV5-1 and TRBJ2-5; D remains ambiguous. The last part of the DNA fits TRBJ2-7 better; the J call may be wrong. The CDR3 spans 13 residues. The germline gives CDR1 SGHRS, CDR2 YFSETQ. CDR3 nucleotide sequence: TGCGCCAGCAGCTTGGCGGGTCGCGACGAGCAGTACTTC. It yields the protein CASSLAGRDEQYF.

The chain links TRBV29-1 to TRBJ2-3; D remains unclear. Germline loops: CDR1 SQVTM, CDR2 ANQGSEA. Trimming shortened V by 6 bases and J by 3 bases, and 16 bases separated the two germline ends. This CDR3 has 14 residues. The CDR3 is CSVLLVYRTDTQYF. CDR3 bases: TGCAGCGTCCTCTTAGTTTATCGTACAGATACGCAGTATTTT.

This clone came up a few times. This chain connects TRBV27 to TRBJ2-7, with 9 bases lining up with TRBD1. The V gene's germline CDR1 is MNHEY and CDR2 SMNVEV (reference sequence). The CDR3 spans 14 residues. The junction had 6 bases not matched to a gene; V was cut back by 6 bases and J by 3 bases. CDR3 DNA sequence: TGTGCCAGCAGGGGGACAGGGCCGGACTACGAGCAGTACTTC. As protein: CASRGTGPDYEQYF.

The rearrangement uses TRBV30 and TRBJ1-3; D gene uncertain. CDR3 length: 11 residues. V shed 1 base and J shed 7 bases, with 5 bases lying between them. Germline-derived CDR1 and CDR2 are GTSNPN and SVGIG (reference sequence). The CDR3 DNA sequence: TGTGCCTGGAGTGGTGGGAACACCATATATTTT. It encodes CAWSGGNTIYF.

This clone was recorded a few times. The rearrangement joins TRBV13 to TRBJ2-1; 12 bases fit TRBD2. From germline, CDR1 is PRHDT and CDR2 FYEKMQ (reference sequence). The CDR3 loop spans 15 amino acids. Losses at the gene ends were 3 bases for V and 5 bases for J; bases not matched to a gene: 2. The CDR3, as DNA: TGTGCCAGCAGCTTTTGGACTAGCGGGAACAATGAGCAGTTCTTC. Amino acids: CASSFWTSGNNEQFF.